These 4 T cell receptor beta chains share one sample of origin, sequenced in a study of T cell repertoires in cytomegalovirus infection (dated by TCRdb to between 2018 and 2021). TCRdb shows the sequencer as Illumina HiSeq 1500. TCRdb reanalyzed the raw reads on its own, using fastp at Q25 for trimming and MiXCR for clone calling, and kept in-frame beta chains. Each entry merges the rows of one CDR3 protein and shows their most common DNA and genes. This sample has about half a million distinct CDR3 sequences in its table, and roughly 34% of those were observed once. The ten largest clones capture around a sixth of the sample. According to the study, the label for this sample's treatment or condition signals: in vitro stimulation with specific CMV peptide epitopes to enrich CMV-specific T cells. No cognate antigen is known for these TCRs. Sequences were derived from cultured PBMCs, sampled from culture after CMV antigen stimulation. Source of these receptors: a human donor in good health (CMV status not recorded). Some clones in this sample may be carry-over from other donors' samples.

The V gene is TRBV7-2, the J gene TRBJ2-1; a weak D match, TRBD1 (5 bases). The CDR3 has 16 residues. Germline lookup yields CDR1 SGHTA and CDR2 FQGNSA. V was cut by 2 bases and J by 7 bases, with 18 bases left in between. CDR3 region: CASSLIPRVERNEQFF. DNA of the CDR3: TGTGCCAGCAGCTTAATACCCAGGGTGGAGAGGAATGAGCAGTTCTTC.

J is TRBJ2-1 and V is TRBV20-1, with 8 bases lining up with TRBD2. The CDR3 contains 14 residues. V was pared by 2 bases and J by 1 base, with 1 base of the junction left unmatched. Germline V gene data show CDR1 as DFQATT and CDR2 as SNEGSKA (reference sequence). In nucleotides, the CDR3 is TGCAGTGCTAGACTAGCGGGTTCCTACAATGAGCAGTTCTTC. Protein: CSARLAGSYNEQFF.

This clonotype has just one count. The chain carries TRBV5-1 and TRBJ2-7; 14 bases align to TRBD2. From germline, CDR1 is SGHRS and CDR2 YFSETQ. The CDR3 covers 16 residues. J was trimmed by 2 bases and V by 4 bases; bases with no gene match: 5. The CDR3 here is CASSPGTSGGAYEQYF. CDR3 bases: TGCGCCAGCAGCCCCGGGACTAGCGGGGGAGCCTACGAGCAGTACTTC. The entire variable domain, with the rest obtained from reference TRBV5-1 and TRBJ2-7, is as follows: KAGVTQTPRYLIKTRGQQVTLSCSPISGHRSVSWYQQTPGQGLQFLFEYFSETQRNKGNFPGRFSGRQFSNSRSEMNVSTLELGDSALYLCASSPGTSGGAYEQYFGPGTRLTVT.

The V and J genes are TRBV7-8 and TRBJ1-6; D gene unclear. Germline CDR1 and CDR2: SGHVS and FQNEAQ. V was pared by 0 bases and J by 6 bases, with 27 bases between. The CDR3 spans 21 residues. As DNA, the CDR3 is TGTGCCAGCAGCTTAGCACCCCCTCGCGGGCCTGAGGTCCGAATTAATTCACCCCTCCACTTT. Amino acids: CASSLAPPRGPEVRINSPLHF.